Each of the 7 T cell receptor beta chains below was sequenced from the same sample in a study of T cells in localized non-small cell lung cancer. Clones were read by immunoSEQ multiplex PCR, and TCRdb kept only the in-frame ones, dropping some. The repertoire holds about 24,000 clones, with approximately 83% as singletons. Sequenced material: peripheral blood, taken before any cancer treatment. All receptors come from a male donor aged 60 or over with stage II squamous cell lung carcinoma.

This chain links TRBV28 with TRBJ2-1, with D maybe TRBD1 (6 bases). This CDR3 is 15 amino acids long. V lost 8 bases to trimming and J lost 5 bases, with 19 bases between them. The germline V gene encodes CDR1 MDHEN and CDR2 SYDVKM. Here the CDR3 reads CASRPGTYGNNEQFF. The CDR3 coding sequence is TGTGCCAGCCGCCCCGGGACATACGGTAACAATGAGCAGTTCTTC.

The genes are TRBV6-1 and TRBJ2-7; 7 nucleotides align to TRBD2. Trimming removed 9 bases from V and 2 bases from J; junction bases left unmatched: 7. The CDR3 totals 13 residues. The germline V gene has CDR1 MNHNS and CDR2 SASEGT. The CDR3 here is CASSRDYTYEQYF. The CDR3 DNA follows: TGTGCCAGTTCCCGGGACTACACCTACGAGCAGTACTTC.

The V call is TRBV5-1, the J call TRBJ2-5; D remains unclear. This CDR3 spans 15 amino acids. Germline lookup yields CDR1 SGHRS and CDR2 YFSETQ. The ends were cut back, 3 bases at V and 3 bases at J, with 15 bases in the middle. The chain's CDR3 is CASSSRAGREETQYF. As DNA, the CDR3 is TGCGCCAGCAGCTCCCGGGCCGGGCGCGAAGAGACCCAGTACTTC.

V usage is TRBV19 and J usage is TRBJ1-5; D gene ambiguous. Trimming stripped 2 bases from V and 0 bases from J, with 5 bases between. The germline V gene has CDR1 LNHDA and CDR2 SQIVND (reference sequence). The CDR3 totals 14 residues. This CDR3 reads CASSIRDSNQPQHF. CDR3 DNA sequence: TGTGCCAGTAGTATAAGGGATAGCAATCAGCCCCAGCATTTT.

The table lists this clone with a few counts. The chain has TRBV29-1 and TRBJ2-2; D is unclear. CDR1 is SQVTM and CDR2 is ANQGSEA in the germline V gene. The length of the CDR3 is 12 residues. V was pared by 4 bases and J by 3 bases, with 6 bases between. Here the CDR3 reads CSVAIYTGELFF. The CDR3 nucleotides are TGCAGCGTTGCCATTTACACCGGGGAGCTGTTTTTT.

The CDR3 here is CASSPWTGGGGTDTQYF. The CDR3 bases are TGTGCCAGCAGTCCTTGGACAGGGGGCGGGGGCACAGATACGCAGTATTTT. V gene TRBV28 combines with J gene TRBJ2-3; 11 bases fit TRBD1. Germline-derived CDR1 and CDR2 are MDHEN and SYDVKM. This CDR3 contains 17 residues. Trimming cost V 5 bases and J 1 base; bases outside gene matches: 8.

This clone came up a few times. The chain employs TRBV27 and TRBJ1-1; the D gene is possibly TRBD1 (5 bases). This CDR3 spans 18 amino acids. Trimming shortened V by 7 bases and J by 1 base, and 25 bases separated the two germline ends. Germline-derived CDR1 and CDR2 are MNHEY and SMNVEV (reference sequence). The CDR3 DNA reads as TGTGCCAGCACCCGTTCCGGGACTGAAATACCCTGGAACACTGAAGCTTTCTTT. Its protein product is CASTRSGTEIPWNTEAFF.